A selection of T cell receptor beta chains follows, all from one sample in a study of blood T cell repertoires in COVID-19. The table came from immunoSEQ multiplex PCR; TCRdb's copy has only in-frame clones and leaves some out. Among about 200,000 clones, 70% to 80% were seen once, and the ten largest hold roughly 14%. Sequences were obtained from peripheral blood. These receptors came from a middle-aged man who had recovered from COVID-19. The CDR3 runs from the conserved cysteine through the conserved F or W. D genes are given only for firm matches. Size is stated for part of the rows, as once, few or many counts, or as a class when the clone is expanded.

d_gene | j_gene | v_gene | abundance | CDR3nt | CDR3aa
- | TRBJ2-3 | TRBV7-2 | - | TGTGCCAGCAGCTTAGTAGCCCCAGATACGCAGTATTTT | CASSLVAPDTQYF
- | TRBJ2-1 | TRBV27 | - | TGTGCCAGCAGTAAGGAAACAGGGACCTACAATGAGCAGTTCTTC | CASSKETGTYNEQFF
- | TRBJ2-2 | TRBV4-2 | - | TGTGCCAGCAGCCACAGCTTGGCGGCGAACACCGGGGAGCTGTTTTTT | CASSHSLAANTGELFF
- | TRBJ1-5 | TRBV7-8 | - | TGTGCCAGCAGCATGTCCGGCGGAGAAAATCAGCCCCAGCATTTT | CASSMSGGENQPQHF
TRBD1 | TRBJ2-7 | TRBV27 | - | TGTGCCAGCAGTCTTGGGGACAGACCCTACGAGCAGTACTTC | CASSLGDRPYEQYF
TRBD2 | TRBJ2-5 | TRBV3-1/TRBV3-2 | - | TGTGCCAGCAGCCACGTAGCGGGAGGCAGTGGAGTAGTACAAGAGACCCAGTACTTC | CASSHVAGGSGVVQETQYF
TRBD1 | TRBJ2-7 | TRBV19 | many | TGTGCCAGTAAGTACTCCACCGACAGGGCCCACGAGCAGTACTTC | CASKYSTDRAHEQYF
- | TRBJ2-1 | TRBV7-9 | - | TGTGCCAGCAGCTTAGGGGGGAGGCGCTACAATGAGCAGTTCTTC | CASSLGGRRYNEQFF
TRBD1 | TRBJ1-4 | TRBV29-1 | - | TGCAGCGTTGAAGAACCACAGGGGGCCGCCGGGGAAAAACTGTTTTTT | CSVEEPQGAAGEKLFF
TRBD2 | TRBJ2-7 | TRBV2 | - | TGTGCCAGCAGTCGACTAGCGGGAGCCTACGAGCAGTACTTC | CASSRLAGAYEQYF
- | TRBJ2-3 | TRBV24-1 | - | TGTGCCACCAGTGATTTTCGGGGTACGCAGTATTTT | CATSDFRGTQYF
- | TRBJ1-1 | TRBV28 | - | TGTGCCAGCCCACCATGGGACGTGACCTCCGCGGGAAACACTGAAGCTTTCTTT | CASPPWDVTSAGNTEAFF
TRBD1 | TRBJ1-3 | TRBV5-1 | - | TGCGCCAGCAGCTTTGGGGACAGCATATCTGGAAACACCATATATTTT | CASSFGDSISGNTIYF
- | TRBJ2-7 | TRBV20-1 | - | TGCAGTGCCCGGGGTGGCTACGAGCAGTACTTC | CSARGGYEQYF
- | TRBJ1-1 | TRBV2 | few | TGTGCCAGCAAAGTTTCGGGGGAAGCTTTCTTT | CASKVSGEAFF
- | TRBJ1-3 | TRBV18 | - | TGTGCCAGCTCACCCCAGGGAAGACCCTCTGGAAACACCATATATTTT | CASSPQGRPSGNTIYF
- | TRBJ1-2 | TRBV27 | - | TGTGCCAGCAGTTTCGCCCGTAGTTGGTCTGGCTACACCTTC | CASSFARSWSGYTF
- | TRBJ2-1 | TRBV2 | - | TGTGCCAGCAAGCAACTAACTAACAATGAGCAGTTCTTC | CASKQLTNNEQFF
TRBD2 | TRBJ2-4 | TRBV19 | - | TGTGCCAGTAGTATAGCGCTAGCGGGAGGACTAGCCAAAAACATTCAGTACTTC | CASSIALAGGLAKNIQYF
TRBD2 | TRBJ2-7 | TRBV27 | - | TGTGCCAGCAGGCCCTTCGGGGGAGCGGGAGACGAGCAGTACTTC | CASRPFGGAGDEQYF
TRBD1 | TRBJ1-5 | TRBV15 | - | TGTGCCACCAGCCGCGGGACAGGGACCCGCAATCAGCCCCAGCATTTT | CATSRGTGTRNQPQHF
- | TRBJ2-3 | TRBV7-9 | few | TGTGCCAGCAGCTCCCCCCTCCAGGGATCCTACACAGATACGCAGTATTTT | CASSSPLQGSYTDTQYF
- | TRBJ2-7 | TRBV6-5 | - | TGTGCCAGCAGGACTACTTTCGAGCAGTACTTC | CASRTTFEQYF
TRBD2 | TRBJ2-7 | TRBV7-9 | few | TGTGCCAGCAGCCAAGGGACTAGCGGAATCTACGAGCAGTACTTC | CASSQGTSGIYEQYF
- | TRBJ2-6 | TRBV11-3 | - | TGTGCCAGCAGCCGAAGCCGGGGGGCCAACGTCCTGACTTTC | CASSRSRGANVLTF